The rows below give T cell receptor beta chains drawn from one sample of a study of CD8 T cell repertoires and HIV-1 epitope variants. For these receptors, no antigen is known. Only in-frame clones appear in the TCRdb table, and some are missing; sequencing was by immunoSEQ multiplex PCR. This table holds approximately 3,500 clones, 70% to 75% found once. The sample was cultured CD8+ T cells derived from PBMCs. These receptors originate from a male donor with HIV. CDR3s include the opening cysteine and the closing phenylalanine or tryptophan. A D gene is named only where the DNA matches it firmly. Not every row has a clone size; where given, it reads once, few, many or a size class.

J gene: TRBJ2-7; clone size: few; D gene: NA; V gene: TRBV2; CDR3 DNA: TGTGCCAGCAGTGAATATGGGGACTCCTACGAGCAGTACTTC; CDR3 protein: CASSEYGDSYEQYF
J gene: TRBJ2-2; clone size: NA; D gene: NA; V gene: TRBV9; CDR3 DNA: TGTGCCAGCTGCCTCGGGAGAGGGGGGCACACCGGGGAGCTGTTTTTT; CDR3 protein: CASCLGRGGHTGELFF
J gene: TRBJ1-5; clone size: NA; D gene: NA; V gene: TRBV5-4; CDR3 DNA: TGTGCCAGTACCGCCCGGCGGAGGCTGGCCGGGACTGCTGATCAGCCCCAGCATTTT; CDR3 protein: CASTARRRLAGTADQPQHF
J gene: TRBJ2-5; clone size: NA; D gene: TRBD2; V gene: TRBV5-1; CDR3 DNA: TGCGCCAGCGGAGGGGAGACTAGCGGGGCGAGAGAGACCCAGTACTTC; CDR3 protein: CASGGETSGARETQYF
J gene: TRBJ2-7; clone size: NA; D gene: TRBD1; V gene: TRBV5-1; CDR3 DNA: TGCGCCAGCAGCTTGGGGACAGGGTCTAACGAGCAGTACTTC; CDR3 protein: CASSLGTGSNEQYF
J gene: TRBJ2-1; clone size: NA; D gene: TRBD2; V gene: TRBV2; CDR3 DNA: TGTGCCAGCATCCCTACTAGCGGGAGTTACAATGAGCAGTTCTTC; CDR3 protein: CASIPTSGSYNEQFF
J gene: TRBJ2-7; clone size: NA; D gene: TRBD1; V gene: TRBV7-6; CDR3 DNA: TGTGCCAGCAGCTTAGGCCAGGGGGCCTTCGGGCACGAGCAGTACTTC; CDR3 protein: CASSLGQGAFGHEQYF
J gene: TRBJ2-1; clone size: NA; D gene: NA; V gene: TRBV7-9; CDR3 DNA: TGTGCCAGCAGCTTAAGCGGAGGGTCAAGCTACAATGAGCAGTTCTTC; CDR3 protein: CASSLSGGSSYNEQFF
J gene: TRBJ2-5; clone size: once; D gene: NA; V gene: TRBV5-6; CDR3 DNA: TGTGCCAGCAGCTTGCTGGGGTGGGAGACCCAGTACTTC; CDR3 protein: CASSLLGWETQYF
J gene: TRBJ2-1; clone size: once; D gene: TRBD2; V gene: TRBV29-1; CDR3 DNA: TGCAGCGTTGAGTTCTACGCACTAGCGGGAGGCCGAGCTTACAATGAGCAGTTCTTC; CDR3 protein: CSVEFYALAGGRAYNEQFF
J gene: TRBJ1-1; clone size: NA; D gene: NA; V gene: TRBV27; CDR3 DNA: TGTGCCAGCAGTTTATCGGGGGGGGAGAGAACTGAAGCTTTCTTT; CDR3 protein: CASSLSGGERTEAFF
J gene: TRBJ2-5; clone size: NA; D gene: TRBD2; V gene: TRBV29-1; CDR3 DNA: TGCAGCGTTGCAGGGACTAGCGGGTGGCGGGAGACCCAGTACTTC; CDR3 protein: CSVAGTSGWRETQYF
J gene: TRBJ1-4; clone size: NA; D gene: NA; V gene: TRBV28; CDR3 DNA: TGTGCCAGCAACGGGGAGACCCCTGAAAAACTGTTTTTT; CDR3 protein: CASNGETPEKLFF
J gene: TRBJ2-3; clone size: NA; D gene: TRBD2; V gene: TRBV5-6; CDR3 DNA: TGTGCCAGCAGTGCTGGACTAGCGGGAGCGTGGGGCACAGATACGCAGTATTTT; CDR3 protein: CASSAGLAGAWGTDTQYF
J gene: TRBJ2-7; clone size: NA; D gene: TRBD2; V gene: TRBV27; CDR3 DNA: TGTGCCAGCAGTTTAGCGGGGGTCACCTACGAGCAGTACTTC; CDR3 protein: CASSLAGVTYEQYF
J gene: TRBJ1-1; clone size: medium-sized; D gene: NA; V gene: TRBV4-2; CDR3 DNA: TGTGCCAGCAGCCAAGTGAACACTGAAGCTTTCTTT; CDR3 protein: CASSQVNTEAFF
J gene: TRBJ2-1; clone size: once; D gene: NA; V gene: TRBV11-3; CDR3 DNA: TGTGCCAGCAGTTTCCGGTCGTACAATGAGCAGTTCTTC; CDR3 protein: CASSFRSYNEQFF
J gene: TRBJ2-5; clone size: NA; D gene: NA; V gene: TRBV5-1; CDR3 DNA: TGCGCCAGCAGCTTACAGACCGGGAATCAAGAGACCCAGTACTTC; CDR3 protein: CASSLQTGNQETQYF
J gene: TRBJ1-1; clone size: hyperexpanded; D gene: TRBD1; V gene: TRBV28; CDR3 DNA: TGTGCCAGCAGTTCCCCCGGGACAGGGGTGATTTCCACTGAAGCTTTCTTT; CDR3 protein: CASSSPGTGVISTEAFF
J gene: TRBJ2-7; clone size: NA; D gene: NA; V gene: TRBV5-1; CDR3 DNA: TGCGCCAGCAGCTCTGACGCCGCCTACGAGCAGTACTTC; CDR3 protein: CASSSDAAYEQYF
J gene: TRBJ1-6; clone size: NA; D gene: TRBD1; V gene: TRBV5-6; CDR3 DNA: TGTGCCAGCAGCTTGGGGTTCGGGGACAGCGTTATTCTCCACTTT; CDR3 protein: CASSLGFGDSVILHF
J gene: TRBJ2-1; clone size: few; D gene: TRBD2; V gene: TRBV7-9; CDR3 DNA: TGTGCCAGCAGTGACCTAGGGGCCGGGACTAAAACATACAATGAGCAGTTCTTC; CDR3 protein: CASSDLGAGTKTYNEQFF
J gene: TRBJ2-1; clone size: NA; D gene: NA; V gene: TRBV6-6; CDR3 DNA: TGTGCCAGCAGCCACGAAGGAGTATACGAGCAGTTCTTC; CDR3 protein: CASSHEGVYEQFF
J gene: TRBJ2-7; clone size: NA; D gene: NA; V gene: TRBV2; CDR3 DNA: TGTGCCAGCAGTGAGCGGGGATACTCCTACGAACAGTACTTC; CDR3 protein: CASSERGYSYEQYF
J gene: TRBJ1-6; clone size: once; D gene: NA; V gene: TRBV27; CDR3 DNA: TGTGCCAGCAACCGCGGTTTTGCAGCACCCGAGAAAAATTCACCCCTCCACTTT; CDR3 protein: CASNRGFAAPEKNSPLHF
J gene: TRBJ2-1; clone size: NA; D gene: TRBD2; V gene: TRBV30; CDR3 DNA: TGTGCCTGGAGTACTACTAGCGGGGGCTACAATGAGCAGTTCTTC; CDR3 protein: CAWSTTSGGYNEQFF
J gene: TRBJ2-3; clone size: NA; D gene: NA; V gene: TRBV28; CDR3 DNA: TGTGCCAGCAGTCACCCGGCCACACTAGGCACAGATACGCAGTATTTT; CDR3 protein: CASSHPATLGTDTQYF
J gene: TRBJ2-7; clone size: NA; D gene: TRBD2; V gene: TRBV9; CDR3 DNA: TGTGCCAGCAGCGCCTCCGGGACTAGCGGGGAAGAGCAGTACTTC; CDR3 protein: CASSASGTSGEEQYF
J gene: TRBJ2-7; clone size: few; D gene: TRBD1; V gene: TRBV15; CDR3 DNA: TGTGCCACCAGCAGAGTTAGGGGGCCCTACGAGCAGTACTTC; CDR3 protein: CATSRVRGPYEQYF
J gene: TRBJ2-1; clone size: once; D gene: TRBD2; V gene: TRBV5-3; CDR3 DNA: TGTGCCAGAAGCGCCCTACCTAGCGGCCCTAGCTCCTACAATGAGCAGTTCTTC; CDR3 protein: CARSALPSGPSSYNEQFF
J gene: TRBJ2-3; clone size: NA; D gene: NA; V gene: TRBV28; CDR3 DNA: TGTGCCAGCAGTTTTGCATTCGCGGGAAGCACAGATACGCAGTATTTT; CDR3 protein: CASSFAFAGSTDTQYF
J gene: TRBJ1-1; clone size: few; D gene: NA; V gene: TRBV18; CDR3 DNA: TGTGCCAGCTCACCACCTGGACTGGCGGACACTGAAGCTTTCTTT; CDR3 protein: CASSPPGLADTEAFF
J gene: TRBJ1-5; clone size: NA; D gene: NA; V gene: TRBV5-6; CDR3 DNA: TGTGCCAGCAGCTTTAGGGGGGGGCGGCAGCCCCAGCATTTT; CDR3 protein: CASSFRGGRQPQHF
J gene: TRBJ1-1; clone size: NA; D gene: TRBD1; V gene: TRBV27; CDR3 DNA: TGTGCCAGCAGTTTATCGAGAGGGACAGGGTTTCGCGCCCTAGGCACTGAAGCTTTCTTT; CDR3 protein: CASSLSRGTGFRALGTEAFF
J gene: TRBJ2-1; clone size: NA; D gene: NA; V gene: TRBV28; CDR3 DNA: TGTGCCAGCAGTTTATCCCCCAATGAGCAGTTCTTC; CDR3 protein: CASSLSPNEQFF
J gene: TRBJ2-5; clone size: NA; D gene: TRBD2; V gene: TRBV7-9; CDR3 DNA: TGTGCCAGCAGCTCCTCGACTAGCGGGGGGCAGGGGTACGAGACCCAGTACTTC; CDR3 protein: CASSSSTSGGQGYETQYF
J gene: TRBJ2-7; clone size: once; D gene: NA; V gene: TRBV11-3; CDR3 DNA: TGTGCCAGCAGCTTTGGTCGGGGCTCCTACGAGCAGTACTTC; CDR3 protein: CASSFGRGSYEQYF
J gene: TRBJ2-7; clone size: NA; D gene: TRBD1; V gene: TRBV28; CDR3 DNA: TGTGCCAGCAGTTTCCGGGACAGCTACGAGCAGTACTTC; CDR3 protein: CASSFRDSYEQYF
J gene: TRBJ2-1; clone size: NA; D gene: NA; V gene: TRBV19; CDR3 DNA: TGTGCCAGTAGTATTTCCGGAGGGAGTGTTGGCAATGAGCAGTTCTTC; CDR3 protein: CASSISGGSVGNEQFF
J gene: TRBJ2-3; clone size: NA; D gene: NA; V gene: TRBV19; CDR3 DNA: TGTGCCAGTAGTAAGGGGGTGGGCACAGATACGCAGTATTTT; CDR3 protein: CASSKGVGTDTQYF
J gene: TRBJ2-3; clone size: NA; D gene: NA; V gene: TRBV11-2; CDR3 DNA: TGTGCCAGCAGCTTAGGAGATACGCAGTATTTT; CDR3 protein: CASSLGDTQYF
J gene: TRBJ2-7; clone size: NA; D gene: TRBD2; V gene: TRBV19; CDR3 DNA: TGTGCCAGTAGTTTTGCGAGCGGGAGTTACGAGCAGTACTTC; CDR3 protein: CASSFASGSYEQYF
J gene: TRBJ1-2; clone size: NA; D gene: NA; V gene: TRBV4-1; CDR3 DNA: TGCGCCAGCAGCCAAGATAGGGACTATGGCTACACCTTC; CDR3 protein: CASSQDRDYGYTF
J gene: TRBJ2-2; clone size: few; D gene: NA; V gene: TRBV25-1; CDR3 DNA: TGTGCCAGCAGTGAAGTGGGACTGCAGAACACCGGGGAGCTGTTTTTT; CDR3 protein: CASSEVGLQNTGELFF
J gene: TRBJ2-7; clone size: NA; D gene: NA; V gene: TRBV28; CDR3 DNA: TGTGCCAGCAGTTCCAACTACGAGCAGTACTTC; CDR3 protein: CASSSNYEQYF
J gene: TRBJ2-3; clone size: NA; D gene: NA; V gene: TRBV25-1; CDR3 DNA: TGTGCCACCGAATTCAATACGCAGTATTTT; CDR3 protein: CATEFNTQYF
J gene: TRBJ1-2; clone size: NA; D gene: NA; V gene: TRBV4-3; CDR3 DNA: TGCGCCAGCAGCCAAGATCCAGGGCCCTATGGCTACACCTTC; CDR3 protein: CASSQDPGPYGYTF
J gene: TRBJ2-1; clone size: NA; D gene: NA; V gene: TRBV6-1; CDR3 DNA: TGTGCCAGCAGTGAAGCGGGACACCTTCAGCAGTTCTTC; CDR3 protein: CASSEAGHLQQFF
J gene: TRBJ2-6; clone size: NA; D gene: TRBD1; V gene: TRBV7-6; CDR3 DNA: TGTGCCAGCAGCCAAGGGGACAGGGTGTTCGATTATGGGGCCAACGTCCTGACTTTC; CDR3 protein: CASSQGDRVFDYGANVLTF
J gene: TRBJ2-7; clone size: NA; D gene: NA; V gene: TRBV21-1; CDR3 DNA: TGTGCCAGCAACGGATACCGGGACAGGGAGAACGAGCAGTACTTC; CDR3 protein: CASNGYRDRENEQYF
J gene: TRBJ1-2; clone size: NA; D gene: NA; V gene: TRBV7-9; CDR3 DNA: TGTGCCAGCAGCGTAGGGACTGAGCACCCTAATGGCTACACCTTC; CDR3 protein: CASSVGTEHPNGYTF